This T cell receptor beta chain was obtained from a study of spatial heterogeneity in lung cancer. Findings and caveats of the study: The counts of expanded TCRs, ubiquitous and regional, tracked ubiquitous and regional nonsynonymous mutations, respectively. Expanded alpha and beta TCR counts within tumors tracked tumor mutation counts.

Regarding time point: sample taken at primary tumor resection. Whole RNA was taken from tumor, nontumor lung or frozen PBMC; it was then sequenced unsorted. The study tagged each TCR cDNA molecule with a unique molecular identifier. One entry per CDR3 protein results from TCRdb running MiXCR on the 5' RACE reads. The sample lists about 11,000 distinct CDR3 sequences; more than 4% were seen once. The junction had 4 bases not matched to a gene; V was cut back by 6 bases and J by 2 bases. Looked up from germline, CDR1 is DFQATT and CDR2 is SNEGSKA (reference sequence). This CDR3 has 14 amino acids. This clonotype was counted ten times or more. No antigen is known for it. A library prepared for alpha chains yielded this beta chain as an off-target read; its size is of little meaning.

This TCR was sampled from a male donor with early-stage non-small cell lung cancer. The chain employs TRBV20-1 and TRBJ1-5; 10 bases fit TRBD1. The sample in question was lung tumor tissue, obtained at surgery. CDR3 nucleotides: TGCAGTGCCCCCGGGACAGGGGGCAATCAGCCCCAGCATTTT. It yields the protein CSAPGTGGNQPQHF.